The 31 T cell receptor beta chains below come from one sample, sequenced in a study of beta chain features in type 1 diabetes. Sequencing targeted expressed TCRB transcripts, as all isolated RNA had been reverse transcribed. Clones were read by immunoSEQ multiplex PCR, and TCRdb kept only the in-frame ones, dropping some. The data show around 250,000 clones, over 12% seen once. The sequencing input was naive CD4+ T cells from blood. The receptors derive from a woman aged 40-49 years in good health.

The table lists this clone with a few counts. The J gene is TRBJ2-1, the V gene TRBV4-2, with 9 bases fitting TRBD2. Germline V CDR1 and CDR2: LGHNA, YNFKEQ. The V and J ends lost 1 base and 3 bases, in that order; junction bases with no gene match: 7. The CDR3 loop spans 17 amino acids. The CDR3, as DNA: TGTGCCAGCAGCCAAGGGGCTAGCGGGGCCATCTACAATGAGCAGTTCTTC. Its translation: CASSQGASGAIYNEQFF.

The chain uses TRBV4-2 and TRBJ2-7; 9 nucleotides match TRBD1. Germline assignment: CDR1 LGHNA and CDR2 YNFKEQ. The CDR3 runs to 15 residues. The V segment lost 4 bases and the J segment 3 bases; nucleotides outside the gene matches: 7. In DNA form, the CDR3 reads TGTGCCAGCAGCCCAGGGGACAGGGAGGTCTACGAGCAGTACTTC. It codes for CASSPGDREVYEQYF.

This clone has more than one count but fewer than ten. V and J are TRBV7-2 and TRBJ1-5; 12 nucleotides line up with TRBD1. CDR1 is SGHTA and CDR2 is FQGNSA in the germline V gene. This CDR3 is built from 16 residues. The ends lost 2 bases at V and 7 bases at J; junction bases unmatched: 6. The CDR3 loop is CASSLWGQGAGQPQHF. The DNA of the CDR3 is TGTGCCAGCAGCTTATGGGGACAGGGGGCTGGACAGCCCCAGCATTTT.

In this sample, this clone turned up a few times. The chain joins TRBV19 to TRBJ2-7; TRBD1 is a possible D gene (5 bases). Trimming removed 7 bases at V and 0 bases at J, with 16 bases between. The CDR3 has 15 residues. In germline, CDR1 is LNHDA, CDR2 SQIVND (reference sequence). CDR3 protein: CASNTGYGSSYEQYF. In DNA form, the CDR3 reads TGTGCCAGTAACACAGGTTACGGTAGCTCCTACGAGCAGTACTTC. Full variable domain (missing parts from reference TRBV19 and TRBJ2-7): DGGITQSPKYLFRKEGQNVTLSCEQNLNHDAMYWYRQDPGQGLRLIYYSQIVNDFQKGDIAEGYSVSREKKESFPLTVTSAQKNPTAFYLCASNTGYGSSYEQYFGPGTRLTVT.

The chain uses TRBV9 and TRBJ2-3, with D hard to call. Between the trimmed V and J ends, which lost 0 bases and 2 bases, there was a span of 10 bases. The CDR3 loop spans 15 amino acids. In germline, CDR1 is SGDLS, CDR2 YYNGEE. DNA for the CDR3: TGTGCCAGCAGCGTAGCTGGGCCCAACACAGATACGCAGTATTTT. It codes for CASSVAGPNTDTQYF.

J is TRBJ1-2 and V is TRBV4-2; 9 bases line up with TRBD1. From germline, CDR1 is LGHNA and CDR2 YNFKEQ. The CDR3 is made up of 15 amino acids. Trimming cost V 0 bases and J 5 bases; bases outside gene matches: 4. CDR3 residues: CASSQERTGDYGYTF. In nucleotides, the CDR3 is TGTGCCAGCAGCCAAGAGAGGACAGGGGATTATGGCTACACCTTC.

This clone has just a few counts. The rearrangement links TRBV5-4 to TRBJ2-1; 7 bases agree with TRBD1. This CDR3 is 15 amino acids long. Germline CDR1 reads SGHNT; CDR2 reads YYREEE (reference sequence). The junction had 8 bases not matched to a gene; V was cut back by 2 bases and J by 6 bases. The CDR3 DNA sequence: TGTGCCAGCAGCTTCGCAAAGGGGGCCTTCAATGAGCAGTTCTTC. Protein sequence: CASSFAKGAFNEQFF.

The chain employs TRBV25-1 and TRBJ1-4; weak D call: TRBD1 (6 bases). V dropped 5 bases and J dropped 13 bases, with 23 bases sitting between them. From germline, CDR1 is MGHDK and CDR2 SYGVNS. This CDR3 is 15 amino acids long. The CDR3 here is CASSQFAGTTTGLFF. The CDR3 region has the DNA TGTGCCAGCAGTCAATTCGCCGGGACAACGACTGGACTGTTTTTT.

This clone turned up a few times. The chain carries TRBV7-6 and TRBJ2-3, with TRBD2 matching 7 bases. The CDR3 has 18 residues. Germline lookup yields CDR1 SGHVS and CDR2 FNYEAQ. J gave up 0 bases and V 1 base, and 10 bases lay outside the gene matches. The CDR3 DNA sequence: TGTGCCAGCAGCTTAGAAGCGTTGAGCGGGGCTAGCACAGATACGCAGTATTTT. The encoded protein is CASSLEALSGASTDTQYF.

J is TRBJ1-4 and V is TRBV7-2; possibly TRBD1 for D (6 bases). CDR3 length equals 14 residues. CDR1 and CDR2 from the germline V gene are SGHTA and FQGNSA. V was clipped by 5 bases and J by 7 bases, with 14 bases between them. The DNA for the CDR3 is TGTGCCAGCAGCGAACAGGGTATAGGTGAAAAACTGTTTTTT. It encodes CASSEQGIGEKLFF.

This clone was detected only once. The same CDR3 also results from other DNA sequences found in this sample. CDR3 bases: TGTGCCAGCAGCCAAGTGAGAGGCGGCACTGAAGCTTTCTTT. This sequence encodes CASSQVRGGTEAFF. The chain combines TRBV14 with TRBJ1-1; D call uncertain. Germline V CDR1 and CDR2: SGHDN, FVKESK. Between the trimmed V and J ends, which lost 1 base and 4 bases, there was a span of 10 bases. The CDR3 extends over 14 amino acids.

This clone has more than one count but fewer than ten. The chain employs TRBV6-5 and TRBJ1-1; a weak D match, TRBD1 (5 bases). CDR1 is MNHEY and CDR2 is SVGAGI in the germline V gene. V dropped 6 bases and J dropped 2 bases, with 16 bases sitting between them. The CDR3 runs to 15 residues. For the CDR3, the DNA is TGTGCCAGCAGACATCCCCAAGGGGTTAACACTGAAGCTTTCTTT. The encoded protein is CASRHPQGVNTEAFF.

The CDR3 DNA follows: TGTGCCAGCTCTAGCGGGGGAATCGCCTCCTACGAGCAGTACTTC. This encodes CASSSGGIASYEQYF. This rearrangement joins TRBV7-2 to TRBJ2-7; 10 positions agree with TRBD2. The CDR3 has 15 residues. J was trimmed by 0 bases and V by 8 bases; bases with no gene match: 7. From germline, CDR1 is SGHTA and CDR2 FQGNSA. The complete variable domain, with remaining parts taken from reference TRBV7-2 and TRBJ2-7, reads GAGVSQSPSNKVTEKGKDVELRCDPISGHTALYWYRQSLGQGLEFLIYFQGNSAPDKSGLPSDRFSAERTGGSVSTLTIQRTQQEDSAVYLCASSSGGIASYEQYFGPGTRLTVT.

This clone was seen a handful of times. The chain links TRBV19 to TRBJ2-1; the match to TRBD1 covers 7 bases. The germline CDR1 and CDR2 sequences are LNHDA and SQIVND (reference sequence). This CDR3 is 13 amino acids long. Trimming took 8 bases from V and 5 from J; bases not matched to a gene: 6. The CDR3 bases are TGTGCCAGTCGCGGCAGGGGGAACAATGAGCAGTTCTTC. Translating it yields CASRGRGNNEQFF.

The J gene is TRBJ2-1, the V gene TRBV19; 7 nucleotides match TRBD1. CDR3 length equals 13 residues. V shed 4 bases and J 6 bases; nucleotides not matched to a gene: 3. Germline V lookup: CDR1 LNHDA, CDR2 SQIVND (reference sequence). In DNA form, the CDR3 reads TGTGCCAGTAGTAACCCAGGGGGCAATGAGCAGTTCTTC. This translates into CASSNPGGNEQFF.

This clone was detected a few times. V is TRBV7-8 and J is TRBJ1-5; 9 bases map to TRBD1. This CDR3 comprises 17 residues. V lost 5 bases and J lost 5; bases outside the gene matches: 13. In germline, CDR1 is SGHVS, CDR2 FQNEAQ. As DNA, the CDR3 is TGTGCCAGCAGCCCCTCGGGGTTTACAGGGGGCGATCAGCCCCAGCATTTT. Amino acid sequence: CASSPSGFTGGDQPQHF.

The table lists this clone with a few counts. The chain recombines TRBV29-1 with TRBJ1-2; a possible D gene is TRBD1 (5 bases). CDR3 size: 14 residues. Trimming pared 3 bases from V and 2 bases from J, leaving 13 bases between. Germline V lookup: CDR1 SQVTM, CDR2 ANQGSEA. DNA of the CDR3: TGCAGCGTTGAGGCCCAGGGCGGCAACTATGGCTACACCTTC. This gives the protein CSVEAQGGNYGYTF.

This chain joins TRBV9 and TRBJ2-3; possible D gene TRBD1, 6 bases. The germline V gene encodes CDR1 SGDLS and CDR2 YYNGEE. The CDR3 is 15 residues long. Trimming pared 0 bases from V and 4 bases from J, leaving 12 bases between. CDR3 coding DNA: TGTGCCAGCAGCGTAGGCAGGGGTGGAGCAGATACGCAGTATTTT. Its protein is CASSVGRGGADTQYF.

This clone was counted between two and nine times. This rearrangement joins TRBV12-5 to TRBJ1-5; 9 bases are a match to TRBD1. The CDR3 length is 16 residues. The germline V gene has CDR1 LGHNT and CDR2 FRNRAP. The J segment lost 0 bases and the V segment lost 3 bases, leaving 3 bases of the junction unmatched. The CDR3 coding sequence is TGTGCTAGTGGTTTACAGGGGGCCTATAGCAATCAGCCCCAGCATTTT. This codes for CASGLQGAYSNQPQHF.

This clone came up many times. The J gene is TRBJ2-3, the V gene TRBV14; D gene uncertain. CDR3 length: 13 amino acids. Germline CDR1 is SGHDN and CDR2 is FVKESK. V was shortened by 4 bases and J by 5 bases, with 10 bases between the two germline ends. CDR3 residues: CASSRVSLDTQYF. CDR3 coding DNA: TGTGCCAGCAGCCGCGTTTCCCTAGATACGCAGTATTTT.

This clone was counted a few times. The rearrangement uses TRBV7-9 and TRBJ2-4; the match to TRBD2 covers 11 bases. The CDR3 totals 18 residues. Germline V gene lookup returns CDR1 SEHNR and CDR2 FQNEAQ (reference sequence). The trim removed 2 bases at V and 0 bases at J, leaving 6 bases unmatched. DNA for the CDR3: TGTGCCAGCAGCTTACATTTACTAGCGGGGGAAGCCAAAAACATTCAGTACTTC. Encoded protein: CASSLHLLAGEAKNIQYF.

This clone was observed a handful of times. The chain combines TRBV18 with TRBJ1-1; maybe TRBD1 (6 bases). The CDR3 runs to 14 residues. Trimming removed 3 bases from V and 8 bases from J, with 16 bases in between. The V gene's germline CDR1 is KGHSH and CDR2 LQKENI. The CDR3 sequence: CASSPTTGKSEAFF. CDR3 sequence (DNA): TGTGCCAGCTCACCTACTACAGGGAAATCGGAAGCTTTCTTT.

This clone was seen only a few times. This chain connects TRBV9 to TRBJ2-3; 16 bases are a match to TRBD2. CDR3 length: 21 amino acids. CDR1 is SGDLS and CDR2 is YYNGEE in the germline V gene. With V trimmed by 2 bases and J by 0 bases, 12 bases remained unmatched. The CDR3, as DNA: TGTGCCAGCAGCGTCTTCGACTCTGGGACTAGCGGGGGGGCGAGCACAGATACGCAGTATTTT. Encoded protein: CASSVFDSGTSGGASTDTQYF.

To note about this clone: Other DNA sequences within the sample encode an identical CDR3. The DNA of the CDR3 is TGTGCCAGCAGAACAGGGAGCTCCTACAATGAGCAGTTCTTC. Translating it yields CASRTGSSYNEQFF. The J gene is TRBJ2-1, the V gene TRBV2, with a tentative D call TRBD1 (6 bases). V lost 6 bases, J lost 0 bases, and 9 bases lay in between. Germline CDR1 is SNHLY and CDR2 is FYNNEI. CDR3 length: 14 residues.

The chain links TRBV2 to TRBJ1-2, with a tentative D call TRBD1 (6 bases). Germline values: CDR1 SNHLY, CDR2 FYNNEI. V gave up 3 bases and J gave up 5 bases, with 10 bases separating them. This CDR3 comprises 13 residues. The CDR3 nucleotides read TGTGCCAGCAGTGAGCCAGGGGAGTATGGCTACACCTTC. The encoded protein is CASSEPGEYGYTF.

This clone appeared a few times. The chain links TRBV6-6 to TRBJ2-2, with TRBD1 matching over 8 bases. J gave up 5 bases and V 5 bases, and 4 bases lay outside the gene matches. Germline V gives CDR1 MNHNY, CDR2 SVGAGI (reference sequence). The CDR3 is 14 amino acids. The CDR3 region has the DNA TGTGCCAGCAGTAGAACAGGGGGGACCGGGGAGCTGTTTTTT. As protein: CASSRTGGTGELFF.

The gene calls are TRBV10-3 and TRBJ2-2; the D is unclear. Trimming shortened V by 7 bases and J by 0 bases, and 12 bases separated the two germline ends. CDR1 is ENHRY, CDR2 SYGVKD, per germline. The CDR3 length is 15 residues. The CDR3 nucleotides read TGTGCCATCAAATCTGTCAGTTCGAACACCGGGGAGCTGTTTTTT. Translation gives CAIKSVSSNTGELFF.

The chain links TRBV5-1 to TRBJ1-3; weak D call: TRBD1 (5 bases). V was cut by 0 bases and J by 3 bases, with 13 bases left in between. From germline, CDR1 is SGHRS and CDR2 YFSETQ. The CDR3 spans 16 residues. The CDR3: CASSLAGIGNGNTIYF. The DNA for the CDR3 is TGCGCCAGCAGCTTGGCAGGGATTGGAAATGGAAACACCATATATTTT.

In its sample, this clone was seen many times. The chain uses TRBV28 and TRBJ2-7; TRBD1 matches at 9 bases. The CDR3 covers 14 residues. Germline V lookup: CDR1 MDHEN, CDR2 SYDVKM. With V trimmed by 9 bases and J by 5 bases, 11 bases remained unmatched. Here the CDR3 DNA reads TGTGCCAGTCAACCGGGACAGGGTTCCCACGAGCAGTACTTC. This sequence encodes CASQPGQGSHEQYF.

In its sample, this clone was seen a few times. The rearrangement links TRBV6-5 to TRBJ1-1; TRBD1 matches at 7 bases. This CDR3 has 15 amino acids. Trimming removed 6 bases from V and 7 bases from J; junction bases left unmatched: 14. Germline assignment: CDR1 MNHEY and CDR2 SVGAGI. CDR3 amino acids: CASRRQGSGHLEAFF. CDR3 DNA: TGTGCCAGCAGAAGACAGGGTTCAGGCCACCTTGAAGCTTTCTTT.

This clone was seen many times. V gene TRBV7-9 combines with J gene TRBJ1-1, with D uncertain. This CDR3 comprises 12 residues. Germline CDR1 is SEHNR and CDR2 is FQNEAQ (reference sequence). V was clipped by 4 bases and J by 5 bases, with 8 bases between them. The CDR3 here is CASSYRGTEAFF. DNA of the CDR3: TGTGCCAGCAGCTACCGGGGAACTGAAGCTTTCTTT.